The rows below give T cell receptor beta chains drawn from one sample of a study of post-analysis software for immune sequencing data. In TCRdb, the PCR reads were re-called with MiXCR into one record per CDR3 protein. The data contain about 210,000 distinct CDR3 sequences, around 29% of them singletons. Sequences were obtained from blood. These receptors were obtained from a girl under 18 with multiple sclerosis. Each CDR3 is given with its conserved first and last residue. The D gene is left open where the match is weak. The size of a clone is reported for some rows only, either as once, few or many, or as a class for expanded clones.

j_call | v_call | clone_size | d_call | cdr3_aa | cdr3_nt
TRBJ2-2 | TRBV20-1 | . | . | CSARGGGTGELFF | TGCAGTGCCCGGGGAGGGGGGACCGGGGAGCTGTTTTTT
TRBJ2-7 | TRBV20-1 | many | . | CSARSHRGHYEQYF | TGCAGTGCTAGATCCCATCGGGGGCACTACGAGCAGTACTTC
TRBJ1-2 | TRBV29-1 | once | . | CSGKGTRDGYTF | TGCAGCGGTAAAGGGACACGCGATGGCTACACCTTC
TRBJ2-5 | TRBV21-1 | . | . | CASSKERLGETQYF | TGTGCCAGCAGCAAAGAGCGGTTAGGTGAGACCCAGTACTTC
TRBJ1-1 | TRBV5-1 | . | . | CTSSSGGGTNTEAFF | TGCACCAGCAGCTCGGGAGGGGGGACGAACACTGAAGCTTTCTTT
TRBJ2-1 | TRBV7-3 | . | . | CASSSTEGGEQFF | TGTGCCAGCAGCTCAACCGAAGGGGGTGAGCAGTTCTTC
TRBJ1-4 | TRBV5-5 | . | TRBD1 | CASRPGGVKEKLFF | TGTGCCAGCAGACCAGGGGGCGTAAAGGAAAAACTGTTTTTT
TRBJ2-6 | TRBV28 | many | TRBD1 | CASRIGTGSGANVLTF | TGTGCCAGCAGAATAGGGACAGGCTCTGGGGCCAACGTCCTGACTTTC
TRBJ2-1 | TRBV12-5 | many | . | CASGLDSTLPGEQFF | TGTGCTAGTGGTTTGGACTCCACCTTGCCCGGGGAGCAGTTCTTC
TRBJ2-3 | TRBV5-1 | . | TRBD1 | CASSPGTGRVGDTQYF | TGCGCCAGCAGTCCCGGGACAGGGAGAGTTGGAGATACGCAGTATTTT
TRBJ2-1 | TRBV6-2/TRBV6-3 | many | TRBD1 | CASTTISPGQGFYEQFF | TGTGCCAGCACAACCATATCCCCGGGACAGGGGTTCTATGAGCAGTTCTTC
TRBJ2-5 | TRBV20-1 | many | TRBD1 | CSAQPGQGQRETQYF | TGCAGTGCTCAACCGGGACAGGGCCAGAGAGAGACCCAGTACTTC
TRBJ1-5 | TRBV20-1 | few | . | CSANRQSNQPQHF | TGCAGTGCTAACCGACAGAGCAATCAGCCCCAGCATTTT
TRBJ1-1 | TRBV7-3 | many | . | CASNPSHSSTEAFF | TGTGCCAGCAACCCAAGTCACTCGAGCACTGAAGCTTTCTTT
TRBJ1-5 | TRBV6-6 | few | . | CASIDRGQNRAQHF | TGTGCCAGCATAGACCGGGGCCAGAATCGGGCCCAGCATTTT
TRBJ2-7 | TRBV18 | many | . | CASSPLTGTVPYEQYF | TGTGCCAGCTCACCCTTAACCGGGACGGTGCCCTACGAGCAGTACTTC
TRBJ2-6 | TRBV28 | . | TRBD1 | CASTSLGTGLSGANVLTF | TGTGCCAGCACCTCACTCGGGACAGGGTTATCTGGGGCCAACGTCCTGACTTTC
TRBJ2-1 | TRBV27 | many | . | CASSPRTTTYNEQFF | TGTGCCAGCAGCCCGAGGACTACCACCTACAATGAGCAGTTCTTC
TRBJ2-1 | TRBV28 | many | . | CASSHRENEQFF | TGTGCCAGCAGTCACAGGGAAAATGAGCAGTTCTTC
TRBJ2-5 | TRBV10-2 | many | . | CASSDIARGIKETQYF | TGCGCCAGCAGTGACATCGCTAGAGGTATAAAAGAGACCCAGTACTTC
TRBJ1-5 | TRBV6-1 | . | . | CASSRGGWSNQPQHF | TGTGCCAGCAGCCGGGGGGGTTGGAGCAATCAGCCCCAGCATTTT
TRBJ2-7 | TRBV29-1 | many | . | CSVEGRGTRGEQYF | TGCAGCGTTGAAGGCCGCGGCACCCGCGGCGAGCAGTACTTC
TRBJ1-4 | TRBV5-1 | . | . | CASSPLASTNEKLFF | TGCGCCAGCAGCCCACTCGCTTCAACTAATGAAAAACTGTTTTTT
TRBJ2-1 | TRBV5-6 | many | . | CASSLVAAGPYNEQFF | TGTGCCAGCAGCTTGGTGGCGGCAGGGCCCTACAATGAGCAGTTCTTC
TRBJ2-4 | TRBV20-1 | many | TRBD1 | CSARERTGFVKNIQYF | TGCAGTGCTAGAGAGCGGACAGGGTTTGTCAAAAACATTCAGTACTTC
TRBJ2-5 | TRBV4-1 | . | . | CASSQVSGGEETQYF | TGCGCCAGCAGCCAAGTTTCCGGAGGGGAAGAGACCCAGTACTTC
TRBJ2-1 | TRBV19 | few | TRBD2 | CASSIKGLAGPNEQFF | TGTGCCAGTAGTATCAAGGGACTAGCGGGACCCAATGAGCAGTTCTTC
TRBJ2-5 | TRBV3-1 | . | TRBD1 | CASSRGQGGETQYF | TGTGCCAGCAGCCGGGGACAGGGCGGAGAGACCCAGTACTTC
TRBJ2-1 | TRBV5-6 | many | . | CASSLPLRDNEQFF | TGTGCCAGCAGCTTACCCCTCCGGGACAATGAGCAGTTCTTC
TRBJ1-1 | TRBV5-5 | . | . | CASSLDWGRTEAFF | TGTGCCAGCAGCTTGGATTGGGGGCGAACTGAAGCTTTCTTT
TRBJ2-1 | TRBV28 | . | . | CASSNPGGENEQFF | TGTGCCAGCAGCAATCCAGGGGGGGAGAATGAGCAGTTCTTC
TRBJ2-2 | TRBV25-1 | . | TRBD1 | CASSARGLESGELFF | TGTGCCAGCAGTGCCAGGGGGCTCGAGTCCGGGGAGCTGTTTTTT
TRBJ1-3 | TRBV29-1 | . | . | CSVALAGTGNTIYF | TGCAGCGTTGCCCTGGCGGGGACTGGAAACACCATATATTTT
TRBJ2-3 | TRBV19 | . | . | CASSINGNGNTQYF | TGTGCCAGTAGTATAAACGGGAATGGAAATACGCAGTATTTT
TRBJ2-3 | TRBV10-2 | . | TRBD1 | CASRRDRSTDTRYF | TGCGCCAGCAGGAGGGACAGGAGCACAGATACGCGGTATTTT
TRBJ2-1 | TRBV5-1 | . | . | CASSLGTVASYNEQFF | TGCGCCAGCAGCTTGGGTACCGTCGCATCCTACAATGAGCAGTTCTTC
TRBJ1-1 | TRBV4-1 | many | . | CASSRGPGAGSTEAFF | TGCGCCAGCAGCCGAGGACCCGGGGCGGGGAGCACTGAAGCTTTCTTT
TRBJ2-1 | TRBV5-1 | . | . | CASSLERVEQFF | TGCGCCAGCAGCTTGGAAAGGGTTGAGCAGTTCTTC
TRBJ2-7 | TRBV7-9 | many | . | CASSLVTGTEVYF | TGTGCCAGCAGCTTAGTGACAGGAACGGAGGTGTACTTC
TRBJ1-2 | TRBV20-1 | . | . | CSARDWQNYGYTF | TGCAGTGCTAGAGATTGGCAAAACTATGGCTACACCTTC
TRBJ2-7 | TRBV10-3 | many | TRBD2 | CAISVGTSGGRSYEQYF | TGTGCCATCAGTGTCGGGACTAGCGGGGGTCGGTCCTACGAGCAGTACTTC
TRBJ1-2 | TRBV7-9 | . | TRBD1 | CASSAWGQGVGYTF | TGTGCCAGCAGCGCCTGGGGACAGGGGGTTGGCTACACCTTC
TRBJ2-1 | TRBV29-1 | many | TRBD2 | CSVFRLAGEGSEQFF | TGCAGCGTTTTTAGACTAGCGGGAGAGGGGAGTGAGCAGTTCTTC
TRBJ2-3 | TRBV4-1 | . | TRBD2 | CASSPRSVGGDTQYF | TGCGCCAGCAGCCCTCGGAGCGTGGGGGGGGATACGCAGTATTTT
TRBJ2-7 | TRBV5-1 | once | . | CASSLVSGLHEQYF | TGCGCCAGCAGCTTGGTGTCAGGTCTCCACGAGCAGTACTTC
TRBJ1-5 | TRBV28 | . | . | CASSPSRGNQPQHF | TGTGCCAGCAGTCCATCCCGGGGTAATCAGCCCCAGCATTTT
TRBJ1-5 | TRBV5-8 | few | TRBD1 | CASSFKEGADQPQHF | TGTGCCAGCAGCTTCAAGGAGGGGGCTGATCAGCCCCAGCATTTT
TRBJ2-7 | TRBV9 | many | TRBD2 | CASSVWSSGVDEQYF | TGTGCCAGCAGCGTCTGGTCTAGCGGTGTAGACGAGCAGTACTTC
TRBJ2-6 | TRBV27 | . | . | CASALTGANVLTF | TGTGCCAGCGCCCTAACCGGGGCCAACGTCCTGACTTTC
TRBJ1-1 | TRBV7-3 | many | . | CASSLFGSMNTEAFF | TGTGCCAGCAGCTTATTTGGTTCGATGAACACTGAAGCTTTCTTT
TRBJ2-2 | TRBV12-3/TRBV12-4 | few | . | CASSFRVGAGELFF | TGTGCCAGCAGTTTCAGGGTGGGGGCCGGGGAGCTGTTTTTT
TRBJ1-4 | TRBV5-5 | few | TRBD1 | CASSHDRDGEKLFF | TGTGCCAGCAGCCATGACAGGGACGGCGAAAAACTGTTTTTT
TRBJ2-7 | TRBV18 | . | TRBD2 | CASSTGTTPYEQYF | TGTGCCAGCTCAACCGGGACTACCCCCTACGAGCAGTACTTC
TRBJ1-6 | TRBV20-1 | many | . | CSARADQDSPLHF | TGCAGTGCTAGAGCCGATCAGGATTCACCCCTCCACTTT
TRBJ1-4 | TRBV12-3/TRBV12-4 | . | . | CASSFRGKSSPNEKLFF | TGTGCCAGCAGTTTCAGGGGCAAATCGTCTCCTAATGAAAAACTGTTTTTT
TRBJ1-1 | TRBV5-1 | . | TRBD1 | CASKKNRDREGTEAFF | TGCGCCAGCAAGAAAAACCGGGACAGGGAGGGCACTGAAGCTTTCTTT
TRBJ2-1 | TRBV6-1 | . | . | CASSGGQEGNEQFF | TGTGCCAGCAGTGGAGGGCAGGAGGGCAATGAGCAGTTCTTC